The 23 T cell receptor beta chains below come from one sample, sequenced in a study of breast tumors, draining lymph nodes, adjacent tissues. TCRdb reprocessed the multiplex PCR reads via MiXCR and lists one record per CDR3 protein. The sample lists approximately 100,000 distinct CDR3 sequences, 21% occurring once. Samples came from axillary lymph nodes draining the breast cancer. The specimen was axillary lymph node tissue. The receptors stem from a female donor with breast cancer. Some clones in this sample may be carry-over from other donors' samples.

This clonotype appeared many times. This chain connects TRBV29-1 to TRBJ2-7; no definite D call. V lost 7 bases and J 5 bases, leaving 21 bases between the germline ends. The CDR3 has 14 amino acids. Per germline, CDR1 SQVTM and CDR2 ANQGSEA. The CDR3 sequence is CSALGRPPEDEQYF. The CDR3 nucleotides are TGCAGCGCCCTCGGAAGACCTCCTGAGGACGAGCAGTACTTC.

This clonotype occurred a few times. J is TRBJ2-6 and V is TRBV20-1, with D perhaps TRBD1 (6 bases). Germline CDR1 DFQATT, CDR2 SNEGSKA (reference sequence). This CDR3 comprises 17 residues. V was cut by 0 bases and J by 0 bases, with 12 bases left in between. The chain's CDR3 is CSARDGGRLSGANVLTF. For the CDR3, the DNA is TGCAGTGCTAGAGATGGGGGCAGACTCTCTGGGGCCAACGTCCTGACTTTC.

The chain has TRBV10-3 and TRBJ2-7, with 10 bases aligning to TRBD2. CDR1 is ENHRY, CDR2 SYGVKD, per germline. The ends lost 0 bases at V and 3 bases at J; junction bases unmatched: 2. The CDR3 runs 15 residues. The chain's CDR3 is CAISESIAGGYEQYF. In DNA, the CDR3 is TGTGCCATCAGTGAGTCTATAGCGGGAGGCTACGAGCAGTACTTC.

The CDR3 DNA reads TGCGCCAGCAGGCTCATTCGGGACAGCGAAGCTTTCTTT. Amino acids: CASRLIRDSEAFF. The chain has TRBV4-1 and TRBJ1-1; 7 bases agree with TRBD1. The CDR3 sequence is 13 residues long. J was trimmed by 8 bases and V by 6 bases; bases with no gene match: 9. Germline loops: CDR1 MGHRA, CDR2 YSYEKL.

In its sample, this clonotype was seen many times. This rearrangement joins TRBV19 to TRBJ1-6; D is ambiguous. CDR1 and CDR2 (germline): LNHDA, SQIVND (reference sequence). V was pared by 5 bases and J by 8 bases, with 7 bases between. The CDR3 covers 12 residues. The CDR3 DNA is TGTGCCAGTAGTGTCTACGATTCACCCCTCCACTTT. The encoded protein is CASSVYDSPLHF.

V gene TRBV28 combines with J gene TRBJ2-1; D uncertain. Germline V CDR1 and CDR2: MDHEN, SYDVKM. V lost 3 bases and J lost 0, with 9 bases in between. CDR3 size: 15 residues. The CDR3 DNA reads as TGTGCCAGCAGTTTTTCCGAAGGCTCCTACAATGAGCAGTTCTTC. Translated: CASSFSEGSYNEQFF.

This clonotype was seen a handful of times. The V and J genes are TRBV3-1 and TRBJ1-5; D is uncertain. This CDR3 is 13 amino acids long. CDR1 and CDR2 from the germline V gene are LGHDT and YNNKEL (reference sequence). V was clipped by 1 base and J by 2 bases, with 3 bases between them. Here the CDR3 DNA reads TGTGCCAGCAGCCAAGGCGGCAATCAGCCCCAGCATTTT. It codes for CASSQGGNQPQHF.

At least ten counts were recorded for this clonotype. This sequence joins TRBV4-1 and TRBJ1-4; D may be TRBD1 (6 bases). Germline values: CDR1 MGHRA, CDR2 YSYEKL. Trimming shortened V by 1 base and J by 6 bases, and 12 bases separated the two germline ends. The CDR3 runs to 15 residues. CDR3: CASSQVQGWDEKLFF. Written as DNA, the CDR3 is TGCGCCAGCAGCCAAGTACAGGGCTGGGATGAAAAACTGTTTTTT.

This clonotype was counted ten times or more. The chain couples TRBV25-1 to TRBJ2-7; D uncertain. Per the germline V gene, CDR1 is MGHDK and CDR2 is SYGVNS. This CDR3 is built from 14 residues. The ends were cut back, 4 bases at V and 2 bases at J, with 12 bases in the middle. The CDR3 loop reads CASSANQYPYEQYF. In DNA, the CDR3 is TGTGCCAGCAGTGCTAACCAATACCCCTACGAGCAGTACTTC.

Turning to this clonotype: A single base separates this from a much larger clone, so it may be a read error. The V and J genes are TRBV9 and TRBJ2-3, with TRBD2 matching 11 bases. The CDR3 covers 17 residues. Germline CDR1 SGDLS, CDR2 YYNGEE. V was clipped by 0 bases and J by 5 bases; unmatched bases: 8. This CDR3 is CASSVGNSGRVIDTQYF. The CDR3 nucleotides are TGTGCCAGCAGCGTAGGAAATAGCGGGAGGGTCATAGATACGCAGTATTTT.

The rearrangement links TRBV20-1 to TRBJ2-3; 16 bases agree with TRBD2. The CDR3 is 17 residues long. Trimming cost V 4 bases and J 3 bases; bases outside gene matches: 7. Germline V gene lookup returns CDR1 DFQATT and CDR2 SNEGSKA (reference sequence). CDR3 loop: CSAIGTSGRATTDTQYF. DNA for the CDR3: TGCAGTGCTATCGGGACTAGCGGGAGGGCCACGACAGATACGCAGTATTTT.

This clonotype was found many times. The V call is TRBV12-3 or TRBV12-4, the J call TRBJ2-5; a weak D match, TRBD1 (7 bases). V lost 4 bases to trimming and J lost 1 base, with 13 bases between them. This CDR3 has 15 amino acids. The chain's CDR3 is CASSSPGGIQETQYF. Written as DNA, the CDR3 is TGTGCCAGCAGTTCTCCAGGGGGGATCCAAGAGACCCAGTACTTC.

This clonotype was found many times. The chain employs TRBV20-1 and TRBJ2-7, with 11 positions matching TRBD1. The V segment lost 6 bases and the J segment 6 bases; nucleotides outside the gene matches: 13. The CDR3 runs 15 residues. Germline V gives CDR1 DFQATT, CDR2 SNEGSKA (reference sequence). CDR3 bases: TGCAGTGCCCAACCCGGACAGGGGGCGCGTAGCGAGCAGTACTTC. Its translation: CSAQPGQGARSEQYF.

This chain joins TRBV6-1 and TRBJ2-2, with D possibly TRBD1 on 6 matching bases. Per germline, CDR1 MNHNS and CDR2 SASEGT. CDR3 size: 14 residues. The germline V and J ends were trimmed by 7 bases and 1 base, with 10 bases remaining between them. The CDR3 sequence is CASKRQENTGELFF. The CDR3 DNA is TGTGCCAGCAAGAGACAGGAGAACACCGGGGAGCTGTTTTTT.

Points on this clonotype: This may be a read error, as it is one base from a much larger clone. This sequence joins TRBV18 and TRBJ2-7; D is possibly TRBD2 (6 bases). The germline gives CDR1 KGHSH, CDR2 LQKENI. This CDR3 comprises 12 residues. The germline V and J ends were trimmed by 3 bases and 7 bases, with 10 bases remaining between them. For the CDR3, the DNA is TGTGCCAGCTCACCCGCAGGAGGGGAGCAGTACTTC. Protein: CASSPAGGEQYF.

This clonotype has ten or more counts. This chain joins TRBV7-9 and TRBJ2-2; no definite D call. Germline CDR1 is SEHNR and CDR2 is FQNEAQ (reference sequence). Trimming pared 5 bases from V and 6 bases from J, leaving 7 bases between. This CDR3 contains 12 residues. Here the CDR3 reads CASSAYAGELFF. CDR3 in DNA: TGTGCCAGCAGCGCGTATGCCGGGGAGCTGTTTTTT.

For this clonotype: Being one base from a much bigger clone, this may be a read error. V is TRBV9 and J is TRBJ1-2; no firm D call. This CDR3 comprises 15 residues. Germline V gene sequence: CDR1 SGDLS, CDR2 YYNGEE. The CDR3 region has the DNA TGTGCCAGCGGCGTAGCGTACAGACTTAACTATGGCTACACCTTC. It translates to CASGVAYRLNYGYTF.

Of note for this clonotype: This clone may be a read error of a much larger clone one base away. The CDR3 DNA is TGTGCCAGCGGGGGAATGGACATCGGTGGAAACACCATATATTTT. Its protein product is CASGGMDIGGNTIYF. V gene TRBV12-3 or TRBV12-4 combines with J gene TRBJ1-3; a weak D match, TRBD1 (5 bases). CDR3 length: 15 residues. V lost 8 bases and J lost 3, with 17 bases in between.

This clonotype was observed at least ten times. This rearrangement joins TRBV15 to TRBJ2-1; the D gene is possibly TRBD1 (5 bases). V shed 0 bases and J shed 2 bases, with 17 bases lying between them. This CDR3 contains 18 residues. Germline V gives CDR1 LNHNV, CDR2 YYDKDF (reference sequence). CDR3 protein: CATSRDRADINPYNEQFF. The CDR3 bases are TGTGCCACCAGCAGAGATAGGGCGGACATTAACCCCTACAATGAGCAGTTCTTC.

This clonotype showed up many times. V gene TRBV9 combines with J gene TRBJ2-2; D possibly corresponds to TRBD1 (6 bases). CDR1 SGDLS and CDR2 YYNGEE come from the germline V gene. The CDR3 loop spans 16 amino acids. The V end was cut by 2 bases, the J end by 4 bases, with 15 bases between. CDR3 bases: TGTGCCAGCAGCGTTCAGCCCACAGGGCGCACCGGGGAGCTGTTTTTT. Translated: CASSVQPTGRTGELFF.

In regard to this clonotype: This may arise from a read error, as a much more abundant clone is one base away. This rearrangement joins TRBV11-2 to TRBJ1-3; D unresolved. Per germline, CDR1 SGHAT and CDR2 FQNNGV. Trimming took 1 base from V and 12 from J, leaving 10 bases between them. The CDR3 is 12 residues long. CDR3 in DNA: TGTGCCAGCAGCTTAGCTGTTGACATCATATATTTT. It yields the protein CASSLAVDIIYF.

V is TRBV12-3 or TRBV12-4 and J is TRBJ1-1; D remains unclear. Trimming pared 7 bases from V and 9 bases from J, leaving 15 bases between. This CDR3 comprises 12 residues. The CDR3 coding sequence is TGTGCCAGCAACCCCCCGGGCCCAAAAGCTTTCTTT. It yields the protein CASNPPGPKAFF.

This clonotype was seen at least ten times. The CDR3 loop reads CASSYGAGGYEQYF. The CDR3 DNA reads as TGTGCCAGCAGTTACGGAGCGGGAGGCTACGAGCAGTACTTC. The chain employs TRBV6-2 or TRBV6-3 and TRBJ2-7; TRBD2 agrees at 9 bases. After removal of 2 bases from V and 3 bases from J, the junction contained 2 bases not matched to a gene. The germline gives CDR1 MNHEY, CDR2 SVGEGT. This CDR3 has 14 residues.